This T cell receptor beta chain was sequenced during a study of blood T cell repertoires in COVID-19. Germline loops: CDR1 SGHDT, CDR2 YYEEEE. Deletions cut 7 bases from V and 8 bases from J, with 15 bases between. The CDR3 is made up of 12 amino acids. TCRdb's table, derived via immunoSEQ multiplex PCR, lists solely in-frame clones and lacks some. The repertoire holds about 98,000 clones, roughly 80% seen once, with approximately 11% in the top ten. J is TRBJ1-2 and V is TRBV5-6, with D perhaps matching TRBD1 (6 bases). This sequence was found in a man between 65 and 80 years old with active or convalescent COVID-19. The source material was peripheral blood. CDR3 residues: CASGRDTVGYTF. The CDR3 nucleotides read TGTGCCAGCGGAAGGGACACCGTCGGCTACACCTTC.